Shown below are 28 T cell receptor beta chains from a single sample sequenced in a study of CD8+CD57+ T cells in acquired aplastic anemia. CDR3 and TCR beta VDJ profiling relied on genomic DNA as the template. TCRdb processed the reads anew with MiXCR; each CDR3 protein has one entry. The sample contains about 270,000 distinct CDR3 sequences, about 80% of which appear only once. Selection for sequencing was limited to patients who had shown CD8+CD57+ cell expansion by flow cytometry. The sequenced sample consisted of sorted CD4+, CD8+, or CD8+CD57+ T cells (not recorded which) from PBMCs. Receptors originate from a human donor with aplastic anemia.

The chain links TRBV7-2 to TRBJ2-1; D assignment may be TRBD1 or TRBD2 (6 bases each). The CDR3 covers 16 residues. Germline V gene sequence: CDR1 SGHTA, CDR2 FQGNSA. V was clipped by 5 bases and J by 13 bases, with 27 bases between them. The CDR3 DNA follows: TGTGCCAGCAGCCCCGGGGGCCTGCGTAAGTACGCAGTACAGTTCTTC. It codes for CASSPGGLRKYAVQFF. Full variable domain (remainder filled in from reference TRBV7-2 and TRBJ2-1): GAGVSQSPSNKVTEKGKDVELRCDPISGHTALYWYRQSLGQGLEFLIYFQGNSAPDKSGLPSDRFSAERTGGSVSTLTIQRTQQEDSAVYLCASSPGGLRKYAVQFFGPGTRLTVL.

This clonotype was counted once. At one end, the junction sequence differs from germline, possibly due to a read error. The V gene is TRBV7-9, the J gene TRBJ2-6; no clear D. The CDR3 consists of 16 residues. Per the germline V gene, CDR1 is SEHNR and CDR2 is FQNEAQ (reference sequence). The CDR3 loop is CASSLAGSYWANVLAF. The CDR3 DNA reads as TGTGCCAGCAGCTTAGCGGGTAGCTACTGGGCCAATGTCCTGGCTTTC.

This rearrangement joins TRBV19 to TRBJ1-2; the match to TRBD1 covers 9 bases. CDR3 length: 16 residues. Looked up from germline, CDR1 is LNHDA and CDR2 is SQIVND (reference sequence). J was trimmed by 3 bases and V by 6 bases; bases with no gene match: 11. This chain's CDR3 is CASSSLRTGDDYGYTF. CDR3 nucleotides: TGTGCCAGTAGCTCGCTGCGGACAGGGGACGACTATGGCTACACCTTC. The whole variable domain, filled in from reference TRBV19 and TRBJ1-2, reads DGGITQSPKYLFRKEGQNVTLSCEQNLNHDAMYWYRQDPGQGLRLIYYSQIVNDFQKGDIAEGYSVSREKKESFPLTVTSAQKNPTAFYLCASSSLRTGDDYGYTFGSGTRLTVV.

This chain uses TRBV10-3 with TRBJ2-1, with D tentatively TRBD2 (6 bases). The CDR3 spans 14 residues. The V gene's germline CDR1 is ENHRY and CDR2 SYGVKD. Trimming pared 4 bases from V and 9 bases from J, leaving 16 bases between. CDR3 amino acids: CAISVGSGAAEQFF. For the CDR3, the DNA is TGTGCCATCAGTGTGGGTAGCGGTGCCGCTGAGCAGTTCTTC.

This sequence joins TRBV19 and TRBJ2-1; 11 positions match TRBD2. Germline-derived CDR1 and CDR2 are LNHDA and SQIVND (reference sequence). The CDR3 loop spans 15 amino acids. After removal of 0 bases from V and 7 bases from J, the junction contained 2 bases not matched to a gene. CDR3 in DNA: TGTGCCAGTAGTATAGACAGACTAGCGGGAAATGAGCAGTTCTTC. This translates into CASSIDRLAGNEQFF.

CDR3 sequence: CASSSDRGDPTNGYTF. The CDR3 DNA sequence: TGTGCCAGCAGCAGCGACAGGGGCGATCCTACGAATGGCTACACCTTC. V usage is TRBV7-3 and J usage is TRBJ1-2; 8 bases agree with TRBD1. This CDR3 spans 16 amino acids. V lost 5 bases, J lost 6 bases, and 14 bases stayed unmatched. Germline CDR1 reads SGHTA; CDR2 reads FQGTGA.

This sequence joins TRBV7-8 and TRBJ2-3; 9 nucleotides match TRBD2. Germline assignment: CDR1 SGHVS and CDR2 FQNEAQ. Trimming took 6 bases from V and 11 from J; bases not matched to a gene: 9. The CDR3 totals 13 residues. CDR3 sequence: CASRVAGADEQYF. In nucleotides, the CDR3 is TGTGCCAGCAGGGTAGCGGGAGCTGATGAGCAGTATTTT.

The chain couples TRBV2 to TRBJ1-5, with 7 bases matching TRBD1. The CDR3 has 14 amino acids. The ends lost 8 bases at V and 0 bases at J; junction bases unmatched: 4. Germline V lookup: CDR1 SNHLY, CDR2 FYNNEI. The CDR3 nucleotides read TGTGCCAGCGAGGACAGGTCTAGCAATCAGCCCCAGCATTTT. Translating gives CASEDRSSNQPQHF.

Details on this clonotype: A read error may account for a junction end that differs from germline. This chain links TRBV13 with TRBJ2-7; 9 bases agree with TRBD1. This CDR3 contains 16 residues. Germline values: CDR1 PRHDT, CDR2 FYEKMQ (reference sequence). The CDR3 spells CASSKGTGPTSYEQYF. DNA of the CDR3: TGCGCCAGCAGCAAAGGGACAGGGCCTACTTCGTACGAGCAGTACTTC.

This clonotype appeared a few times. The chain uses TRBV6-4 and TRBJ1-6; no clear D gene. The V gene's germline CDR1 is MRHNA and CDR2 SNTAGT. V lost 5 bases to trimming and J lost 7 bases, with 12 bases between them. This CDR3 spans 14 amino acids. The CDR3 region is CASSLEPGNSPLHF. The CDR3 DNA reads TGTGCCAGCAGTCTCGAGCCAGGAAATTCACCCCTCCACTTT.

DNA of the CDR3: TGCAGTGCTAGGACGTGGAGAGACTACGACACTGAAGCTTTCTTT. Amino acid sequence: CSARTWRDYDTEAFF. This chain joins TRBV20-1 and TRBJ1-1, with D uncertain. Looked up from germline, CDR1 is DFQATT and CDR2 is SNEGSKA (reference sequence). Trimming shortened V by 3 bases and J by 3 bases, and 17 bases separated the two germline ends. The CDR3 sequence is 15 residues long.

This chain joins TRBV7-8 and TRBJ2-3; weak D call: TRBD2 (6 bases). Germline V CDR1 and CDR2: SGHVS, FQNEAQ. Trimming took off 0 bases at V and 15 bases at J, with 22 bases between the two ends. The length of the CDR3 is 15 residues. The CDR3 nucleotides read TGTGCCAGCAGCTTAGCGGGAGGTCCCGATGATCAGTATTATTTT. Its protein product is CASSLAGGPDDQYYF. Filled out from reference TRBV7-8 and TRBJ2-3, the complete variable domain reads GAGVSQSPRYKVAKRGQDVALRCDPISGHVSLFWYQQALGQGPEFLTYFQNEAQLDKSGLPSDRFFAERPEGSVSTLKIQRTQQEDSAVYLCASSLAGGPDDQYYFGPGTRLTVL.

As regards this clonotype: Lacking the conserved final phenylalanine or tryptophan, this CDR3 likely reflects a read error. The chain combines TRBV2 with TRBJ2-1; D possibly corresponds to TRBD2 (7 bases). Germline V gene data show CDR1 as SNHLY and CDR2 as FYNNEI. The CDR3 totals 16 residues. Between the trimmed V and J ends, which lost 8 bases and 8 bases, there was a span of 25 bases. The CDR3 protein is CASGEGGGNAQDEQFC. The DNA for the CDR3 is TGTGCCAGCGGGGAGGGGGGCGGAAACGCTCAGGATGAGCAGTTCTGC.

This clonotype appeared a few times. The CDR3 protein is CASSERGQVNEKLFF. Written as DNA, the CDR3 is TGTGCCAGCAGTGAAAGGGGACAGGTTAATGAAAAACTGTTTTTT. The chain joins TRBV2 to TRBJ1-4, with 8 bases aligning to TRBD1. The ends lost 2 bases at V and 4 bases at J; junction bases unmatched: 3. There are 15 residues in the CDR3. Per the germline V gene, CDR1 is SNHLY and CDR2 is FYNNEI. The whole variable domain, filled in from reference TRBV2 and TRBJ1-4, reads EPEVTQTPSHQVTQMGQEVILRCVPISNHLYFYWYRQILGQKVEFLVSFYNNEISEKSEIFDDQFSVERPDGSNFTLKIRSTKLEDSAMYFCASSERGQVNEKLFFGSGTQLSVL.

With respect to this clonotype: One end of the junction is discordant with germline, which a read error may explain. The chain combines TRBV10-3 with TRBJ2-7, with a tentative D call TRBD2 (6 bases). From germline, CDR1 is ENHRY and CDR2 SYGVKD. This CDR3 region has 14 residues. This chain's CDR3 is CAISQTGGSSEQSF. Here the CDR3 DNA reads TGTGCCATCAGCCAGACCGGGGGTTCCTCAGAGCAGTCCTTC.

A note on this clonotype: One end of the junction fails to match germline, which may point to a read error. The CDR3 DNA is TGTGCCAGCAGCTTAGCGGGAAGCCACGGGGCGAACGTTCTGACTTTC. It translates to CASSLAGSHGANVLTF. V is TRBV7-8 and J is TRBJ2-6; the D gene could be TRBD1 or TRBD2 (5 bases each). The CDR3 extends over 16 amino acids. The germline V gene encodes CDR1 SGHVS and CDR2 FQNEAQ. Together with reference TRBV7-8 and TRBJ2-6, the CDR3 gives the full variable domain: GAGVSQSPRYKVAKRGQDVALRCDPISGHVSLFWYQQALGQGPEFLTYFQNEAQLDKSGLPSDRFFAERPEGSVSTLKIQRTQQEDSAVYLCASSLAGSHGANVLTFGAGSRLTVL.

This rearrangement joins TRBV20-1 to TRBJ2-5, with a tentative D call TRBD1 (6 bases). CDR1 is DFQATT and CDR2 is SNEGSKA in the germline V gene (reference sequence). V dropped 4 bases and J dropped 1 base, with 13 bases sitting between them. The CDR3 is 14 residues long. The CDR3: CSAIHRVLQETQYF. The DNA for the CDR3 is TGCAGTGCTATACACAGGGTCCTCCAAGAGACCCAGTACTTC.

About this clonotype: It is likely a read error, because the conserved phenylalanine at the end of the CDR3 is missing. No DNA is shown, since the ends of the CDR3 on it are uncertain; the CDR3 is the one TCRdb lists. V and J are TRBV2 and TRBJ1-2; the table's TRBD1 call for D was not verified on the DNA. The germline CDR1 and CDR2 sequences are SNHLY and FYNNEI. The CDR3 sequence runs 16 residues, both termini included. This chain's CDR3 is CASSDAYSSQPQHFGD.

J is TRBJ2-7 and V is TRBV20-1; D is possibly TRBD1 or TRBD2 (5 bases each). The germline V and J ends were trimmed by 6 bases and 8 bases, with 20 bases remaining between them. The CDR3 consists of 13 residues. CDR1 is DFQATT, CDR2 SNEGSKA, per germline (reference sequence). This CDR3 is CSASSWDRKKQYV. The CDR3, as DNA: TGCAGTGCCAGTAGTTGGGACCGCAAGAAGCAGTACGTC.

The V gene is TRBV9, the J gene TRBJ2-4; no firm D call. This CDR3 contains 12 residues. V gave up 3 bases and J gave up 15 bases, with 16 bases separating them. CDR1 is SGDLS and CDR2 is YYNGEE in the germline V gene. DNA of the CDR3: TGTGCCAGCAGCGGAGCTGGCAACATTACGTACTTC. Its protein product is CASSGAGNITYF.

Relative to its sample, this clonotype is medium-sized (0.01 to 0.1%). The chain combines TRBV9 with TRBJ2-7; tentative D call: TRBD2 (5 bases). In germline, CDR1 is SGDLS, CDR2 YYNGEE. Trimming took 0 bases from V and 1 from J, leaving 11 bases between them. The CDR3 length is 15 residues. CDR3 coding DNA: TGTGCCAGCAGCGTAGGAGTGGACTTTTCCTACGAGCAGTACTTC. Residues: CASSVGVDFSYEQYF. The full variable domain, rest sourced from reference TRBV9 and TRBJ2-7, is DSGVTQTPKHLITATGQRVTLRCSPRSGDLSVYWYQQSLDQGLQFLIQYYNGEERAKGNILERFSAQQFPDLHSELNLSSLELGDSALYFCASSVGVDFSYEQYFGPGTRLTVT.

This rearrangement joins TRBV5-8 to TRBJ2-5; D remains unclear. The CDR3 is 14 residues long. Trimming shortened V by 4 bases and J by 0 bases, and 10 bases separated the two germline ends. The germline V gene encodes CDR1 SGHTS and CDR2 YDEGEE. In DNA form, the CDR3 reads TGTGCCAGCAGCATGGAACTTCACCAAGAGACCCAGTACTTC. Residues: CASSMELHQETQYF.

The chain combines TRBV19 with TRBJ1-2; D gene ambiguous. Per the germline V gene, CDR1 is LNHDA and CDR2 is SQIVND (reference sequence). The CDR3 is made up of 15 amino acids. Trimming cost V 5 bases and J 4 bases, with 17 bases left between them. This chain's CDR3 is CASSYTYSPSYGYTF. In DNA form, the CDR3 reads TGTGCCAGTAGTTACACGTATAGTCCTTCCTATGGCTACACCTTC.

To note about this clonotype: A read error may produce the germline difference seen at one junction end. The chain recombines TRBV9 with TRBJ2-5; D is unresolved. Germline CDR1 and CDR2: SGDLS and YYNGEE. The CDR3 covers 14 residues. The CDR3 sequence is CATSVGGQHATQYF. The CDR3 region has the DNA TGTGCCACCAGCGTAGGCGGCCAGCACGCGACCCAGTACTTC.

This clonotype was detected ten times or more. The chain is built from TRBV11-3 and TRBJ1-3; no definite D call. This CDR3 contains 17 residues. V gave up 3 bases and J gave up 0 bases, with 15 bases separating them. Germline V gene data show CDR1 as SGHNT and CDR2 as YENEEA. The CDR3 bases are TGTGCCAGCAGCTTCGGGCCTACAGCAAACTCTGGAAACACCATATATTTT. Protein: CASSFGPTANSGNTIYF. The variable domain in full, with the rest retrieved from reference TRBV11-3 and TRBJ1-3, is EAGVVQSPRYKIIEKKQPVAFWCNPISGHNTLYWYLQNLGQGPELLIRYENEEAVDDSQLPKDRFSAERLKGVDSTLKIQPAELGDSAVYLCASSFGPTANSGNTIYFGEGSWLTVV.

This chain connects TRBV24-1 to TRBJ2-2; no clear D. The germline gives CDR1 KGHDR, CDR2 SFDVKD. The V and J ends lost 10 bases and 3 bases respectively, with 11 bases between them. The CDR3 length is 13 residues. In DNA, the CDR3 is TGTGCCACGCTGTCACCGGACACCGGGGAGCTGTTTTTT. Translated: CATLSPDTGELFF.

In the case of this clonotype: One junction end does not reproduce the germline sequence, and a read error may be involved. V usage is TRBV7-2 and J usage is TRBJ2-3, with 7 bases fitting TRBD2. The germline CDR1 and CDR2 sequences are SGHTA and FQGNSA. CDR3 length: 14 amino acids. As DNA, the CDR3 is TGTGCCAGCAGCTTAGAGGGAGGGCATTCTACGCACCACTTT. Translated: CASSLEGGHSTHHF.

About this clonotype: Its ends do not fully match the called genes, so a read error is possible. V and J are TRBV2 and TRBJ2-5; no firm D call. CDR3 size: 18 residues. Germline V lookup: CDR1 SNHLY, CDR2 FYNNEI. The CDR3 nucleotides are TGTGCCAGCGGTGACTGGGGTACAGAGGCGCAGTATTATGACCCACAGTACTTC. Amino acids: CASGDWGTEAQYYDPQYF.